What follows describes a single TCR beta chain. Germline CDR1 and CDR2: SGHAT and FQNNGV. Deletions cut 4 bases from V and 6 bases from J, with 12 bases between. The CDR3 runs 13 residues. This specimen belongs to a study of blood T cell repertoires in COVID-19. Study overall: Collection of acute and convalescent COVID-19 samples took place in the United States, Italy and Spain.

As handled by the study authors: Reference gene primers were amplified, and this amplification served to estimate nucleated cell counts. Some clones are missing from TCRdb's copy, which holds only in-frame ones; the method was immunoSEQ multiplex PCR. D and trimming were read from the DNA, whereas the V and J calls and clone size are those reported in that table. This table has 100,000 or so clones, roughly 80% appearing once. The sample consisted of peripheral blood. The clonotype was recovered from a woman aged 70-85 years with acute or convalescent COVID-19. The V and J genes are TRBV11-2 and TRBJ1-2; D is ambiguous. The CDR3 loop reads CASSSTPRDGYTF. The CDR3 nucleotides are TGTGCCAGCAGCTCCACTCCCCGAGATGGCTACACCTTC.